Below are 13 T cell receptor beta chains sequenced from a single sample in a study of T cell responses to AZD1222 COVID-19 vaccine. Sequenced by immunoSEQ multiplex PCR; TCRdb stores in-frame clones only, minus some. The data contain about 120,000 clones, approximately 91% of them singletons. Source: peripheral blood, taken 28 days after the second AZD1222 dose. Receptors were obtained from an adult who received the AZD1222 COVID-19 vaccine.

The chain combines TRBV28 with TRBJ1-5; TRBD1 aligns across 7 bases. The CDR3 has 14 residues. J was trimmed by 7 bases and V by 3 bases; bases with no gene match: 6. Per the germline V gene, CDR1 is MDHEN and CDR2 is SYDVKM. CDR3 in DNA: TGTGCCAGCAGTTTCTCGGGGACAGACCAGCCCCAGCATTTT. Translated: CASSFSGTDQPQHF.

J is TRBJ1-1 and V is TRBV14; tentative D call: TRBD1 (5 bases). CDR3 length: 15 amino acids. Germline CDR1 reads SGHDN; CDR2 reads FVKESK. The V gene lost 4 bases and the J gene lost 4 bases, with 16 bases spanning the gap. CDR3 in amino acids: CASSPGGGLTTEAFF. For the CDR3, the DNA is TGTGCCAGCAGCCCCGGGGGTGGTCTGACCACTGAAGCTTTCTTT.

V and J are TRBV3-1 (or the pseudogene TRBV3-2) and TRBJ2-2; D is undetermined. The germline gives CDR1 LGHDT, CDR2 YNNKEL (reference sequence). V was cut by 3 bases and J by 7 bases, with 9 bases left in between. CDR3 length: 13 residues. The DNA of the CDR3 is TGTGCCAGCAGCCATTATTTAGTCGGGGAGCTGTTTTTT. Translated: CASSHYLVGELFF.

CDR3 sequence: CASSLYPVGASGLYEQYF. The CDR3 bases are TGTGCCAGCAGTTTATATCCAGTCGGGGCTAGCGGTCTCTACGAGCAGTACTTC. This chain links TRBV27 with TRBJ2-7, with 7 bases lining up with TRBD2. The CDR3 has 18 amino acids. The trim removed 1 base at V and 3 bases at J, leaving 15 bases unmatched. Germline CDR1 reads MNHEY; CDR2 reads SMNVEV (reference sequence).

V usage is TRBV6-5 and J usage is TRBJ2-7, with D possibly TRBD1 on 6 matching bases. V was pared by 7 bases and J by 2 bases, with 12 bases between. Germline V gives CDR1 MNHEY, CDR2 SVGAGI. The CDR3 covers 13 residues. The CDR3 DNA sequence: TGTGCCAGCACTCCAGGGGTCGCCTACGAGCAGTACTTC. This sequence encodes CASTPGVAYEQYF.

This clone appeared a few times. The CDR3 bases are TGTGCCAGCAGCCAGAGCAGGGGGCAATTGTATGGCTACACCTTC. As protein: CASSQSRGQLYGYTF. The chain combines TRBV14 with TRBJ1-2; 8 bases are a match to TRBD1. The CDR3 sequence is 15 residues long. V gave up 3 bases and J gave up 5 bases; unmatched junction bases: 8. The germline V gene encodes CDR1 SGHDN and CDR2 FVKESK.

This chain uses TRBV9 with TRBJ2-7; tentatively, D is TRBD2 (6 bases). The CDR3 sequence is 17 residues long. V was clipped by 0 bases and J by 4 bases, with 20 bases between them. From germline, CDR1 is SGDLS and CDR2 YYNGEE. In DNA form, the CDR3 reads TGTGCCAGCAGCGTAGAAGGAACGGGAGTAGTTTGGTACGAGCAGTACTTC. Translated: CASSVEGTGVVWYEQYF. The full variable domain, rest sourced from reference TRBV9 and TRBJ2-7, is DSGVTQTPKHLITATGQRVTLRCSPRSGDLSVYWYQQSLDQGLQFLIQYYNGEERAKGNILERFSAQQFPDLHSELNLSSLELGDSALYFCASSVEGTGVVWYEQYFGPGTRLTVT.

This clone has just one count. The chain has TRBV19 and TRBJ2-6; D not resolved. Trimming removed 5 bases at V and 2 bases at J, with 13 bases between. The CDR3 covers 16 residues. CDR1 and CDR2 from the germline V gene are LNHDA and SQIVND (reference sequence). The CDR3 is CASSSPQVPGANVLTF. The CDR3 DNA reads TGTGCCAGTAGTTCCCCCCAGGTCCCTGGGGCCAACGTCCTGACTTTC.

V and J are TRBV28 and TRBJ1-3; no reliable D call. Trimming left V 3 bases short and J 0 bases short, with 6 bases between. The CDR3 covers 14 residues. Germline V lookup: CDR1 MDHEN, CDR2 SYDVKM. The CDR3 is CASSFGFSGNTIYF. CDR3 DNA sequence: TGTGCCAGCAGTTTTGGGTTCTCTGGAAACACCATATATTTT.

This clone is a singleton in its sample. The CDR3 region has the DNA TGTGCCATCACTCGTGGAGGCTCTGGAAACACCATATATTTT. It specifies CAITRGGSGNTIYF. The chain combines TRBV10-3 with TRBJ1-3, with D unresolved. CDR1 and CDR2 from the germline V gene are ENHRY and SYGVKD. The CDR3 runs to 14 residues. V was trimmed by 7 bases and J by 0 bases, leaving 10 bases between them.

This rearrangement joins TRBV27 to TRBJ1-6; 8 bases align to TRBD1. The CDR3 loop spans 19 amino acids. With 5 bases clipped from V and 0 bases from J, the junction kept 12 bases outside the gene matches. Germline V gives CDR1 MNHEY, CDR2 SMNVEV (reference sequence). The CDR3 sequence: CASSPYPRDRSSYNSPLHF. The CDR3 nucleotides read TGTGCCAGCAGTCCATATCCCCGGGACAGGAGCTCCTATAATTCACCCCTCCACTTT.

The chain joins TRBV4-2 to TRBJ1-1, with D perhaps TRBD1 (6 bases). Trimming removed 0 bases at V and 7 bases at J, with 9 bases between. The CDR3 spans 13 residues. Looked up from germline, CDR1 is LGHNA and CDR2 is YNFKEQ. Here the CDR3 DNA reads TGTGCCAGCAGCCAAGAACAGGGCCTTGAAGCTTTCTTT. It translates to CASSQEQGLEAFF.

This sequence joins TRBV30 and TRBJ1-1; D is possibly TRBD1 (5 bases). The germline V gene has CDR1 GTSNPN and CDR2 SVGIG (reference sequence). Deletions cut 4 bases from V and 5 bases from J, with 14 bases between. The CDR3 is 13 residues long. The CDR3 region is CAWTVRDGTEAFF. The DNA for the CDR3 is TGTGCCTGGACAGTCCGGGACGGAACTGAAGCTTTCTTT.